The present T cell receptor beta chain was sequenced within a study of blood T cells in healthy people across ages. Then a second PCR, running about 7 to 11 cycles, was carried out with a sample-barcoded 5' primer and a J-beta primer mix. TCRdb ran MiXCR on the 5' RACE reads and lists one entry per CDR3 protein. The data hold about 650,000 distinct CDR3 sequences, with under 65% observed a single time. V lost 3 bases to trimming and J lost 5 bases; unmatched junction nucleotides: 1. The CDR3 consists of 16 residues. Per germline, CDR1 LGHDT and CDR2 YNNKEL (reference sequence). This chain links TRBV3-1 with TRBJ2-1; 16 bases are shared with TRBD2. Sequenced material: blood. This TCR was recovered from a woman older than 75 in good health. The CDR3 loop is CASSQGLAGGHNEQFF. The CDR3 nucleotides are TGTGCCAGCAGCCAGGGACTAGCGGGGGGGCACAATGAGCAGTTCTTC.